These 32 T cell receptor beta chains were sequenced from one sample in a study of blood T cell repertoires in COVID-19. Clones were read by immunoSEQ multiplex PCR, and TCRdb kept only the in-frame ones, dropping some. The sample lists about 120,000 clones, roughly 79% occurring once. The sample consisted of peripheral blood. These receptors all stem from a human donor in a cohort sampled during active COVID-19.

The CDR3 DNA reads TGTGCCTGGTCCCGACAGAGCTATGGCTACACCTTC. Amino acid sequence: CAWSRQSYGYTF. The genes are TRBV30 and TRBJ1-2; D perhaps matches TRBD1 (5 bases). This CDR3 has 12 amino acids. Trimming took 5 bases from V and 4 from J, leaving 11 bases between them. Per the germline V gene, CDR1 is GTSNPN and CDR2 is SVGIG (reference sequence).

The rearrangement links TRBV18 to TRBJ1-3; D is undetermined. The CDR3 runs 14 residues. Germline CDR1 reads KGHSH; CDR2 reads LQKENI. V shed 4 bases and J shed 0 bases, with 7 bases lying between them. The CDR3 DNA follows: TGTGCCAGCTCACTACAGAGCTCTGGAAACACCATATATTTT. Protein: CASSLQSSGNTIYF.

The genes are TRBV12-3 or TRBV12-4 and TRBJ2-7; D is undetermined. CDR3 size: 12 residues. The V gene lost 3 bases and the J gene lost 1 base, with 4 bases spanning the gap. The CDR3 protein is CASSFRSYEQYF. The CDR3 DNA is TGTGCCAGCAGTTTCCGTTCCTACGAGCAGTACTTC.

The chain uses TRBV7-9 and TRBJ2-7; possible D gene TRBD2, 5 bases. Germline CDR1 reads SEHNR; CDR2 reads FQNEAQ (reference sequence). The CDR3 covers 14 residues. Trimming left V 1 base short and J 6 bases short, with 13 bases between. The CDR3 nucleotides are TGTGCCAGCAGCTTAGAAGGGAGAGTCGGCGAGCAGTACTTC. Residues: CASSLEGRVGEQYF.

V is TRBV10-3 and J is TRBJ2-3; the match to TRBD2 covers 7 bases. The V gene's germline CDR1 is ENHRY and CDR2 SYGVKD. This CDR3 comprises 14 residues. V lost 4 bases and J lost 3; bases outside the gene matches: 4. CDR3 residues: CAISVGGSTDTQYF. In DNA form, the CDR3 reads TGTGCCATCAGTGTCGGCGGGAGTACAGATACGCAGTATTTT.

V gene TRBV6-2 or TRBV6-3 combines with J gene TRBJ1-5; D is unclear. The CDR3 extends over 13 amino acids. The germline gives CDR1 MNHEY, CDR2 SVGEGT. Trimming stripped 4 bases from V and 4 bases from J, with 8 bases between. The DNA of the CDR3 is TGTGCCAGCAGTTCCCAGAGGAATCAGCCCCAGCATTTT. It is translated as CASSSQRNQPQHF.

CDR3 amino acids: CASSDLDRGQKTQYF. The CDR3, as DNA: TGTGCCAGCAGTGACCTTGACAGGGGGCAAAAAACGCAGTATTTT. This rearrangement joins TRBV6-1 to TRBJ2-3; 10 bases line up with TRBD1. Germline lookup yields CDR1 MNHNS and CDR2 SASEGT. The CDR3 totals 15 residues. The V segment lost 3 bases and the J segment 9 bases; nucleotides outside the gene matches: 9.

V and J are TRBV6-6 and TRBJ2-3, with D unclear. CDR3 length: 12 amino acids. Germline V gives CDR1 MNHNY, CDR2 SVGAGI (reference sequence). Trimming stripped 5 bases from V and 2 bases from J, with 5 bases between. CDR3 sequence: CASSTVTDTQYF. For the CDR3, the DNA is TGTGCCAGCAGTACGGTCACAGATACGCAGTATTTT.

The chain couples TRBV25-1 to TRBJ1-1, with a possible D match to TRBD1 (6 bases). The V gene lost 1 base and the J gene lost 1 base, with 10 bases spanning the gap. This CDR3 is 15 amino acids long. The germline V gene encodes CDR1 MGHDK and CDR2 SYGVNS. The CDR3 sequence is CASSEWGGANTEAFF. In DNA, the CDR3 is TGTGCCAGCAGTGAATGGGGGGGGGCGAACACTGAAGCTTTCTTT.

This chain connects TRBV6-6 to TRBJ1-3, with D maybe TRBD1 (6 bases). Germline CDR1 MNHNY, CDR2 SVGAGI (reference sequence). With 7 bases removed from V and 0 bases from J, the gap between germline ends came to 13 bases. CDR3 size: 15 residues. The CDR3 region has the DNA TGTGCCAGCAACCAGGGGTTGAGCTCTGGAAACACCATATATTTT. Encoded protein: CASNQGLSSGNTIYF.

The J gene is TRBJ1-2, the V gene TRBV5-1; 10 nucleotides match TRBD1. The CDR3 totals 15 residues. The V gene's germline CDR1 is SGHRS and CDR2 YFSETQ. V shed 4 bases and J 2 bases; nucleotides not matched to a gene: 5. The CDR3 DNA reads as TGCGCCAGCAGCAAACGACAGGGGGCGAACTATGGCTACACCTTC. The encoded protein is CASSKRQGANYGYTF.

The chain has TRBV18 and TRBJ1-1; D is unclear. The germline V gene has CDR1 KGHSH and CDR2 LQKENI. The CDR3 runs 14 residues. Trimming shortened V by 2 bases and J by 7 bases, and 14 bases separated the two germline ends. The CDR3 DNA follows: TGTGCCAGCTCACCAGTTGCCGGGAATCATGAAGCTTTCTTT. Amino acids: CASSPVAGNHEAFF.

The chain carries TRBV11-2 and TRBJ2-3, with D possibly matching TRBD1 (5 bases). The V gene lost 1 base and the J gene lost 0 bases, with 14 bases spanning the gap. The CDR3 contains 17 residues. Germline lookup yields CDR1 SGHAT and CDR2 FQNNGV. The CDR3 DNA reads as TGTGCCAGCAGCTTAGGGGTGGGGCCACAGAGCACAGATACGCAGTATTTT. This gives the protein CASSLGVGPQSTDTQYF.

Turning to this clone: Other nucleotide sequences in the sample specify the same CDR3. This chain joins TRBV7-9 and TRBJ2-7; D not certain. Germline values: CDR1 SEHNR, CDR2 FQNEAQ (reference sequence). V lost 5 bases to trimming and J lost 6 bases, with 11 bases between them. The CDR3 extends over 12 amino acids. CDR3: CASSLSPGEQYF. CDR3 bases: TGTGCCAGCAGCCTGAGTCCGGGCGAGCAGTACTTC.

This chain links TRBV7-2 with TRBJ2-3, with TRBD2 matching over 12 bases. The CDR3 runs to 16 residues. Losses at the gene ends were 4 bases for V and 4 bases for J; bases not matched to a gene: 6. Per the germline V gene, CDR1 is SGHTA and CDR2 is FQGNSA. The CDR3 DNA sequence: TGTGCCAGCAGCTCCCTAGCGGGAGGGCCGGCAGATACGCAGTATTTT. As protein: CASSSLAGGPADTQYF.

The chain is built from TRBV6-6 and TRBJ1-1; 7 bases are a match to TRBD1. Unmatched junction bases numbered 9, after V lost 5 bases and J lost 3 bases. The CDR3 covers 15 residues. CDR1 and CDR2 from the germline V gene are MNHNY and SVGAGI (reference sequence). The CDR3 region is CASSPLTGTDTEAFF. The CDR3 DNA reads as TGTGCCAGCAGTCCATTGACAGGGACGGACACTGAAGCTTTCTTT.

The V gene is TRBV2, the J gene TRBJ1-4; no reliable D call. The length of the CDR3 is 16 residues. Germline CDR1 and CDR2: SNHLY and FYNNEI. Between the trimmed V and J ends, which lost 5 bases and 0 bases, there was a span of 13 bases. The CDR3 loop is CASSRNPDSTNEKLFF. In nucleotides, the CDR3 is TGTGCCAGCAGTCGAAATCCCGACTCAACTAATGAAAAACTGTTTTTT.

The rearrangement links TRBV19 to TRBJ2-5; TRBD2 agrees at 9 bases. Germline CDR1 is LNHDA and CDR2 is SQIVND (reference sequence). Losses at the gene ends were 6 bases for V and 5 bases for J; bases not matched to a gene: 10. The CDR3 covers 15 residues. CDR3: CASRRSSGNPETQYF. As DNA, the CDR3 is TGTGCCAGTAGACGATCTAGCGGGAATCCGGAGACCCAGTACTTC.

The chain combines TRBV18 with TRBJ2-7; 9 nucleotides align to TRBD2. The CDR3 runs to 16 residues. The J segment lost 4 bases and the V segment lost 3 bases, leaving 10 bases of the junction unmatched. Germline loops: CDR1 KGHSH, CDR2 LQKENI. CDR3 in DNA: TGTGCCAGCTCACCTTTCGGCGCTAGCGGGAAATACGAGCAGTACTTC. Translated: CASSPFGASGKYEQYF.

The chain joins TRBV7-9 to TRBJ1-4, with 8 positions matching TRBD1. The germline V gene encodes CDR1 SEHNR and CDR2 FQNEAQ (reference sequence). V was pared by 1 base and J by 8 bases, with 6 bases of the junction left unmatched. There are 15 residues in the CDR3. DNA of the CDR3: TGTGCCAGCAGCTTAGGCGGACAGGGACGGGAAAAACTGTTTTTT. Translated: CASSLGGQGREKLFF.

The chain combines TRBV14 with TRBJ2-1, with 10 positions matching TRBD2. V lost 0 bases and J lost 9; bases outside the gene matches: 8. Germline CDR1 is SGHDN and CDR2 is FVKESK. The CDR3 is 16 amino acids. Written as DNA, the CDR3 is TGTGCCAGCAGCCAAGAATCAGCGGGAGGGCCTGTTGAGCAGTTCTTC. Its translation: CASSQESAGGPVEQFF.

The V call is TRBV7-2, the J call TRBJ1-3, with D unclear. Germline CDR1 and CDR2: SGHTA and FQGNSA. The germline V and J ends were trimmed by 0 bases and 0 bases, with 12 bases remaining between them. The CDR3 covers 17 residues. The CDR3 region is CASSLALGSSSGNTIYF. The CDR3 coding sequence is TGTGCCAGCAGCTTAGCGCTAGGCAGCTCCTCTGGAAACACCATATATTTT.

This rearrangement joins TRBV6-5 to TRBJ2-3; D remains unclear. From germline, CDR1 is MNHEY and CDR2 SVGAGI. The CDR3 extends over 13 amino acids. The ends were cut back, 2 bases at V and 5 bases at J, with 8 bases in the middle. CDR3 in amino acids: CASSYPTLDTQYF. CDR3 in DNA: TGTGCCAGCAGTTACCCGACTCTAGATACGCAGTATTTT.

The rearrangement uses TRBV9 and TRBJ1-4; no clear D. Germline V gene lookup returns CDR1 SGDLS and CDR2 YYNGEE. This CDR3 has 16 amino acids. Trimming pared 3 bases from V and 3 bases from J, leaving 15 bases between. The CDR3 is CASSAGSLRANEKLFF. The CDR3 nucleotides read TGTGCCAGCAGCGCGGGGTCCTTGAGAGCTAATGAAAAACTGTTTTTT.

V is TRBV24-1 and J is TRBJ1-5; 10 nucleotides line up with TRBD1. From germline, CDR1 is KGHDR and CDR2 SFDVKD. The ends lost 4 bases at V and 6 bases at J; junction bases unmatched: 8. This CDR3 has 16 amino acids. The CDR3 protein is CATSERTGGGSQPQHF. The DNA of the CDR3 is TGTGCCACCAGTGAACGGACAGGGGGTGGTAGTCAGCCCCAGCATTTT.

V gene TRBV30 combines with J gene TRBJ1-5; D may be TRBD1 (5 bases). This CDR3 comprises 15 residues. The V gene's germline CDR1 is GTSNPN and CDR2 SVGIG (reference sequence). Trimming removed 0 bases at V and 4 bases at J, with 13 bases between. CDR3 DNA sequence: TGTGCCTGGAGTGTATTGGGGGGAAATAATCAGCCCCAGCATTTT. It specifies CAWSVLGGNNQPQHF.

The chain uses TRBV5-4 and TRBJ2-3, with a tentative D call TRBD2 (5 bases). Trimming cost V 1 base and J 1 base, with 10 bases left between them. The CDR3 spans 15 residues. CDR1 SGHNT and CDR2 YYREEE come from the germline V gene (reference sequence). This CDR3 reads CASSLLGVRTDTQYF. The CDR3 DNA is TGTGCCAGCAGCTTGCTCGGGGTTCGCACAGATACGCAGTATTTT.

This chain connects TRBV5-1 to TRBJ1-1, with a weak D call TRBD1 (5 bases). The CDR3 is 16 residues long. Per the germline V gene, CDR1 is SGHRS and CDR2 is YFSETQ. Trimming took 0 bases from V and 5 from J, leaving 17 bases between them. This CDR3 is CASSLAYKGSRTEAFF. The CDR3 DNA follows: TGCGCCAGCAGCTTGGCCTATAAGGGGTCAAGGACTGAAGCTTTCTTT.

Written as DNA, the CDR3 is TGTGCCAGCAGAAGTTTAAAGGACAGAGGCACAAACTATGGCTACACCTTC. It yields the protein CASRSLKDRGTNYGYTF. The V call is TRBV5-4, the J call TRBJ1-2, with D perhaps matching TRBD1 (6 bases). Looked up from germline, CDR1 is SGHNT and CDR2 is YYREEE (reference sequence). This CDR3 is built from 17 residues. V lost 5 bases and J lost 2, with 22 bases in between.

The chain is built from TRBV15 and TRBJ2-1, with TRBD1 matching 7 bases. V trimming: 0 bases; J trimming: 9 bases; junction bases outside the gene matches: 8. Germline assignment: CDR1 LNHNV and CDR2 YYDKDF (reference sequence). The CDR3 contains 15 residues. DNA for the CDR3: TGTGCCACCAGCAGAGATACGAAGGGGGCGGTTGAGCAGTTCTTC. Its translation is CATSRDTKGAVEQFF. The entire variable domain, with the rest obtained from reference TRBV15 and TRBJ2-1, is as follows: DAMVIQNPRYQVTQFGKPVTLSCSQTLNHNVMYWYQQKSSQAPKLLFHYYDKDFNNEADTPDNFQSRRPNTSFCFLDIRSPGLGDTAMYLCATSRDTKGAVEQFFGPGTRLTVL.

The chain combines TRBV30 with TRBJ1-5; D gene ambiguous. This CDR3 has 13 residues. Germline CDR1 is GTSNPN and CDR2 is SVGIG (reference sequence). The V gene lost 2 bases and the J gene lost 4 bases, with 9 bases spanning the gap. The CDR3 sequence: CAWSSRWNQPQHF. DNA for the CDR3: TGTGCCTGGAGTAGCCGGTGGAATCAGCCCCAGCATTTT.

The V call is TRBV27, the J call TRBJ2-7; 7 bases are shared with TRBD1. After removal of 3 bases from V and 2 bases from J, the junction contained 4 bases not matched to a gene. Germline V gene lookup returns CDR1 MNHEY and CDR2 SMNVEV (reference sequence). CDR3 size: 14 residues. DNA of the CDR3: TGTGCCAGCAGTTTCCGGACAGGTCCCTACGAGCAGTACTTC. Protein: CASSFRTGPYEQYF.